These 28 T cell receptor beta chains were sequenced from one sample in a study of CD8 T cells in ankylosing spondylitis. Via MiXCR, TCRdb re-called the 5' RACE reads, giving one row per CDR3 protein. Here the sample spans around 150,000 distinct CDR3 sequences, approximately 16% being singletons. The sample was blood, either unsorted or a sorted T cell fraction (not recorded which). The receptors come from a male donor with ankylosing spondylitis or in good health (not recorded which).

This clonotype was observed a few times. The chain couples TRBV7-2 to TRBJ2-7; perhaps D is TRBD1 or TRBD2 (5 bases each). The germline gives CDR1 SGHTA, CDR2 FQGNSA. The V and J ends lost 1 base and 6 bases respectively, with 16 bases between them. This CDR3 contains 15 residues. The CDR3 DNA reads as TGTGCCAGCAGCTTAGTTAGGGGCGCGGGTAGCGAGCAGTACTTC. Translating it yields CASSLVRGAGSEQYF. Full variable domain (missing parts from reference TRBV7-2 and TRBJ2-7): GAGVSQSPSNKVTEKGKDVELRCDPISGHTALYWYRQSLGQGLEFLIYFQGNSAPDKSGLPSDRFSAERTGGSVSTLTIQRTQQEDSAVYLCASSLVRGAGSEQYFGPGTRLTVT.

This rearrangement joins TRBV10-3 to TRBJ2-7; D is possibly TRBD2 (6 bases). Germline V CDR1 and CDR2: ENHRY, SYGVKD. This CDR3 comprises 16 residues. The V end lost 4 bases, the J end lost 0 bases, and 16 bases lay between the germline ends. The DNA for the CDR3 is TGTGCCATCAGTGGTCAGGGCGGGACGGTCTCCTACGAGCAGTACTTC. Protein: CAISGQGGTVSYEQYF.

This clonotype was detected many times. The rearrangement joins TRBV5-1 to TRBJ2-3, with D possibly matching TRBD1 (5 bases). Germline V gene data show CDR1 as SGHRS and CDR2 as YFSETQ. Trimming removed 5 bases at V and 0 bases at J, with 13 bases between. There are 15 residues in the CDR3. CDR3 residues: CASRPTGRSTDTQYF. CDR3 in DNA: TGCGCCAGCAGGCCCACAGGAAGGAGCACAGATACGCAGTATTTT.

The genes are TRBV20-1 and TRBJ2-1, with 7 nucleotides matching TRBD2. The germline CDR1 and CDR2 sequences are DFQATT and SNEGSKA (reference sequence). The CDR3 is 14 amino acids. The junction had 4 bases not matched to a gene; V was cut back by 5 bases and J by 0 bases. The CDR3 DNA reads TGCAGTGCTGGACTAGGACCCTCCTACAATGAGCAGTTCTTC. It is translated as CSAGLGPSYNEQFF.

This chain uses TRBV28 with TRBJ1-4, with TRBD1 matching over 10 bases. In germline, CDR1 is MDHEN, CDR2 SYDVKM. The trim removed 6 bases at V and 7 bases at J, leaving 8 bases unmatched. This CDR3 contains 15 residues. The CDR3 coding sequence is TGTGCCAGCAGGCCCGCCGGGACAGGGGCTGAAAAACTGTTTTTT. This sequence encodes CASRPAGTGAEKLFF.

The V call is TRBV24-1, the J call TRBJ2-5, with 12 nucleotides matching TRBD2. The V and J ends lost 2 bases and 2 bases, in that order; junction bases with no gene match: 5. The germline CDR1 and CDR2 sequences are KGHDR and SFDVKD. CDR3 length: 17 residues. The CDR3 coding sequence is TGTGCCACCAGTGATTGGCCAGGACTAGCGGGACAAGAGACCCAGTACTTC. This translates into CATSDWPGLAGQETQYF.

This clonotype came up a few times. The chain employs TRBV28 and TRBJ2-7; D is possibly TRBD1 (5 bases). From germline, CDR1 is MDHEN and CDR2 SYDVKM. Trimming removed 3 bases at V and 2 bases at J, with 11 bases between. This CDR3 contains 14 residues. CDR3 residues: CASSFRVNTYEQYF. The CDR3 DNA reads TGTGCCAGCAGTTTCAGGGTTAATACCTACGAGCAGTACTTC.

This clonotype was detected a few times. The chain links TRBV7-2 to TRBJ1-4; no definite D call. The CDR3 totals 15 residues. CDR1 is SGHTA, CDR2 FQGNSA, per germline. V shed 1 base and J shed 7 bases, with 13 bases lying between them. CDR3 in DNA: TGTGCCAGCAGCTTAGTTGCGAGCTCGGGTGAAAAACTGTTTTTT. Residues: CASSLVASSGEKLFF.

For this clonotype: The germline gene is not matched at one end of the junction; a read error may be the cause. This chain uses TRBV7-9 with TRBJ2-5, with TRBD2 matching over 10 bases. Per germline, CDR1 SEHNR and CDR2 FQNEAQ (reference sequence). This CDR3 is built from 15 residues. CDR3 nucleotides: TGTGTCAGCAGCTCTCTGCTAGCGGGAGTGGAGACCCAGTACTTC. Translating it yields CVSSSLLAGVETQYF.

To note about this clonotype: One junction end disagrees with the germline gene, perhaps due to a read error. The V and J genes are TRBV28 and TRBJ1-5; 9 positions match TRBD1. The CDR3 totals 15 residues. CDR1 MDHEN and CDR2 SYDVKM come from the germline V gene. This CDR3 is CASSWGTGFNQPQHF. The CDR3 coding sequence is TGTGCCAGTAGTTGGGGGACAGGGTTCAATCAGCCCCAGCATTTT. Variable domain in full (rest from reference TRBV28 and TRBJ1-5): DVKVTQSSRYLVKRTGEKVFLECVQDMDHENMFWYRQDPGLGLRLIYFSYDVKMKEKGDIPEGYSVSREKKERFSLILESASTNQTSMYLCASSWGTGFNQPQHFGDGTRLSIL.

The J gene is TRBJ1-1, the V gene TRBV12-3 or TRBV12-4; D unclear. V was cut by 6 bases and J by 5 bases, with 13 bases left in between. The CDR3 is made up of 13 amino acids. In nucleotides, the CDR3 is TGTGCCAGCAGATGGTCAGGCCGGACTGAAGCTTTCTTT. As protein: CASRWSGRTEAFF.

The gene calls are TRBV3-1 and TRBJ2-1, with 9 bases that match TRBD2. The J segment lost 0 bases and the V segment lost 0 bases, leaving 9 bases of the junction unmatched. The CDR3 extends over 19 amino acids. CDR1 is LGHDT and CDR2 is YNNKEL in the germline V gene (reference sequence). CDR3 in DNA: TGTGCCAGCAGCCAAGATCCCTTCCGTAGCGGGAGCTCCTACAATGAGCAGTTCTTC. Translating gives CASSQDPFRSGSSYNEQFF.

This clonotype has at least ten counts. V usage is TRBV12-3 or TRBV12-4 and J usage is TRBJ2-7; D gene ambiguous. This CDR3 is built from 11 residues. V was pared by 4 bases and J by 1 base, with 2 bases between. For the CDR3, the DNA is TGTGCCAGCAGTTGGTCCTACGAGCAGTACTTC. It is translated as CASSWSYEQYF.

The V and J genes are TRBV7-6 and TRBJ1-1; D not certain. The germline V and J ends were trimmed by 1 base and 8 bases, with 8 bases remaining between them. Germline CDR1 reads SGHVS; CDR2 reads FNYEAQ. The CDR3 consists of 12 residues. The DNA for the CDR3 is TGTGCCAGCAGCTTAGAAGGGCGAGAAGCTTTCTTT. Its protein is CASSLEGREAFF.

Turning to this clonotype: The junction and the germline gene differ at one end; a read error may be behind it. The rearrangement joins TRBV12-3 or TRBV12-4 to TRBJ2-5, with D maybe TRBD1 (6 bases). This CDR3 comprises 14 residues. The chain's CDR3 is CVSSSNRDRETQYF. For the CDR3, the DNA is TGTGTCAGCAGTTCTAACAGGGATCGGGAGACCCAGTACTTC.

The sample holds many counts of this clonotype. This chain uses TRBV6-5 with TRBJ2-7; D may be TRBD2 (5 bases). The V and J ends lost 2 bases and 0 bases respectively, with 11 bases between them. Germline V gene data show CDR1 as MNHEY and CDR2 as SVGAGI. This CDR3 spans 15 amino acids. This CDR3 reads CASSYTLGSSYEQYF. The DNA of the CDR3 is TGTGCCAGCAGTTACACGTTGGGGAGCTCCTACGAGCAGTACTTC.

This clonotype has only a few counts. This rearrangement joins TRBV5-1 to TRBJ2-7; 8 bases match TRBD1. CDR1 is SGHRS and CDR2 is YFSETQ in the germline V gene. The CDR3 spans 15 residues. V lost 4 bases and J lost 1; bases outside the gene matches: 7. CDR3 DNA: TGCGCCAGCAGCGCAGACAGGGGCCAATCCTACGAGCAGTACTTC. Its translation: CASSADRGQSYEQYF.

The rearrangement joins TRBV5-1 to TRBJ1-1; D not certain. CDR1 is SGHRS, CDR2 YFSETQ, per germline. This CDR3 contains 13 residues. Trimming shortened V by 0 bases and J by 5 bases, and 8 bases separated the two germline ends. The CDR3 nucleotides are TGCGCCAGCAGCTTGGCAAGGGTAACTGAAGCTTTCTTT. Translation: CASSLARVTEAFF.

To note about this clonotype: A junction end diverges from the germline sequence, so it may reflect a read error. The genes are TRBV5-4 and TRBJ1-1; a possible D gene is TRBD1 (5 bases). This CDR3 is 13 amino acids long. The germline V gene has CDR1 SGHNT and CDR2 YYREEE (reference sequence). The CDR3 sequence: CASSLGGNTKAFF. CDR3 DNA sequence: TGTGCCAGCAGCTTGGGGGGGAACACTAAAGCTTTCTTT.

The table lists this clonotype with many counts. The V and J genes are TRBV6-1 and TRBJ1-2; a possible D gene is TRBD1 (6 bases). This CDR3 contains 14 residues. The germline V and J ends were trimmed by 8 bases and 2 bases, with 15 bases remaining between them. The germline CDR1 and CDR2 sequences are MNHNS and SASEGT. This chain's CDR3 is CASQKGGNNYGYTF. CDR3 nucleotide sequence: TGTGCCAGCCAAAAGGGGGGGAACAACTATGGCTACACCTTC.

V and J are TRBV14 and TRBJ2-5; D gene uncertain. Germline V gene data show CDR1 as SGHDN and CDR2 as FVKESK. The CDR3 extends over 13 amino acids. The V end lost 1 base, the J end lost 2 bases, and 5 bases lay between the germline ends. The CDR3 nucleotides are TGTGCCAGCAGCCAAGGATGGCAAGAGACCCAGTACTTC. Its translation: CASSQGWQETQYF.

The chain recombines TRBV10-3 with TRBJ1-1; tentative D call: TRBD1 (6 bases). CDR3 length: 12 residues. The V gene lost 5 bases and the J gene lost 11 bases, with 15 bases spanning the gap. The V gene's germline CDR1 is ENHRY and CDR2 SYGVKD. The DNA of the CDR3 is TGTGCCATCAGTCTCCTCGGGGGCGACGCTTTCTTT. Amino acids: CAISLLGGDAFF.

V is TRBV12-3 or TRBV12-4 and J is TRBJ1-1; 11 bases agree with TRBD1. V was clipped by 5 bases and J by 10 bases; unmatched bases: 6. The CDR3 has 13 amino acids. The CDR3 region is CASSMDRGLPAFF. CDR3 in DNA: TGTGCCAGCAGTATGGACAGGGGGCTTCCAGCTTTCTTT.

A word on this clonotype: One base away lies a much larger clone, so this may be a sequencing read error. Here the CDR3 omits its conserved ending phenylalanine or tryptophan, so a read error is the likely source. The chain uses TRBV20-1 and TRBJ2-2; no clear D. Germline V CDR1 and CDR2: DFQATT, SNEGSKA (reference sequence). The CDR3 runs to 13 residues. Trimming cost V 1 base and J 4 bases, with 7 bases left between them. CDR3 region: CSARGGTTGELFS. DNA of the CDR3: TGCAGTGCTAGAGGTGGTACCACCGGGGAGCTGTTTTCT.

The chain joins TRBV18 to TRBJ2-3; no firm D call. Germline-derived CDR1 and CDR2 are KGHSH and LQKENI. Trimming removed 3 bases at V and 5 bases at J, with 12 bases between. The CDR3 covers 14 residues. Here the CDR3 reads CASSPGHTKDTQYF. Here the CDR3 DNA reads TGTGCCAGCTCACCCGGGCACACAAAAGATACGCAGTATTTT.

Concerning this clonotype itself: A much larger clone differs by one base, so this may be a read error. The rearrangement joins TRBV16 to TRBJ2-1; TRBD1 is a possible D gene (7 bases). CDR3 length equals 15 residues. V shed 4 bases and J shed 7 bases, with 17 bases lying between them. The V gene's germline CDR1 is KGHSY and CDR2 FQNENV. The CDR3 nucleotides read TGTGCCAGCAGCCGATCAGGGGGGAGATCTAATGAGCAGTTCTTC. This translates into CASSRSGGRSNEQFF.

The rearrangement uses TRBV30 and TRBJ2-7, with D perhaps assigned TRBD1 or TRBD2 (5 bases each). This CDR3 has 15 residues. V lost 2 bases, J lost 0 bases, and 14 bases lay in between. The V gene's germline CDR1 is GTSNPN and CDR2 SVGIG (reference sequence). CDR3: CAWSRGRGYSYEQYF. The CDR3 DNA reads TGTGCCTGGAGTAGGGGTCGCGGGTACTCCTACGAGCAGTACTTC. Full variable domain (remainder filled in from reference TRBV30 and TRBJ2-7): SQTIHQWPATLVQPVGSPLSLECTVEGTSNPNLYWYRQAAGRGLQLLFYSVGIGQISSEVPQNLSASRPQDRQFILSSKKLLLSDSGFYLCAWSRGRGYSYEQYFGPGTRLTVT.

This chain links TRBV20-1 with TRBJ1-5; D is unclear. This CDR3 is 13 amino acids long. Germline values: CDR1 DFQATT, CDR2 SNEGSKA (reference sequence). V lost 5 bases and J 2 bases, leaving 10 bases between the germline ends. The CDR3 bases are TGCAGTGCTGGAGGGTGGGGCAATCAGCCCCAGCATTTT. The encoded protein is CSAGGWGNQPQHF.